This is a list of T cell receptor beta chains from one sample in a study of shared clonotypes between healthy human individuals. Using immunoSEQ multiplex PCR, the repertoire was profiled, and TCRdb retains in-frame clones only, with some absent. The table includes about 2.1 million clones, 90% to 95% detected once. Sequencing was done on a sample of naive CD8+ T cells from PBMCs. The receptors shown here come from a man younger than 30 in good health. Some clones in this sample may be carry-over from other donors' samples. The CDR3 runs from the conserved cysteine through the conserved F or W. Each record gives: clone size, V gene, D gene, J gene, CDR3 protein, CDR3 DNA. A D gene is named only where the DNA matches it firmly. Rows may omit the clone size; those that give it use once, few, many or a size class.

-	TRBV28	TRBD1	TRBJ1-1	CASSPTGNAEAFF	TGTGCCAGCAGCCCGACAGGGAACGCTGAAGCTTTCTTT
-	TRBV5-5	-	TRBJ2-7	CASSPGGDLNYEQYF	TGTGCCAGCAGCCCCGGCGGAGACCTAAACTACGAGCAGTACTTC
once	TRBV9	-	TRBJ1-1	CASSPNWGVPHTEAFF	TGTGCCAGCAGCCCAAACTGGGGGGTTCCCCACACTGAAGCTTTCTTT
-	TRBV7-2	-	TRBJ1-2	CASRSPANYGYTF	TGTGCCAGCAGATCCCCGGCTAACTATGGCTACACCTTC
once	TRBV28	TRBD2	TRBJ2-7	CASRGDSYEQYF	TGTGCCAGTCGGGGGGACTCCTACGAGCAGTACTTC
-	TRBV28	-	TRBJ2-7	CASSGTGPYEQYF	TGTGCCAGCAGTGGCACAGGTCCCTACGAGCAGTACTTC
-	TRBV30	-	TRBJ2-2	CAWNLPGELFF	TGTGCCTGGAACCTTCCCGGGGAGCTGTTTTTT
-	TRBV15	TRBD1	TRBJ2-7	CATSAEGDRDHEQYF	TGTGCCACCAGCGCCGAAGGGGACAGGGACCACGAGCAGTACTTC
-	TRBV11-2	-	TRBJ2-1	CASSQGRYNEQFF	TGTGCCAGCTCCCAGGGCCGCTACAATGAGCAGTTCTTC
-	TRBV11-1	TRBD2	TRBJ2-7	CASSWTGLAGGMSYEQYF	TGTGCCAGCAGCTGGACGGGACTAGCGGGAGGTATGTCCTACGAGCAGTACTTC
-	TRBV27	TRBD2	TRBJ2-2	CASSLFPGLADTGELFF	TGTGCCAGCAGTTTATTCCCGGGACTAGCGGACACCGGGGAGCTGTTTTTT
-	TRBV7-8	TRBD1	TRBJ2-5	CASSLVGQGGEETQYF	TGTGCCAGCAGCTTAGTGGGACAGGGTGGGGAAGAGACCCAGTACTTC
-	TRBV6-1	TRBD1	TRBJ1-1	CASSPRTGVITEAFF	TGTGCCAGCAGTCCTCGGACAGGGGTGATCACTGAAGCTTTCTTT
-	TRBV27	TRBD2	TRBJ2-1	CASSLRMSGAQDEQFF	TGTGCCAGCAGTTTACGAATGAGCGGGGCCCAGGATGAGCAGTTCTTC
-	TRBV5-6	-	TRBJ2-1	CASSWTLAPSSYNEQFF	TGTGCCAGCAGCTGGACTCTAGCGCCTAGCTCCTACAATGAGCAGTTCTTC
-	TRBV14	-	TRBJ1-1	CASSQGPGQPTEAFF	TGTGCCAGCAGCCAAGGCCCCGGGCAACCCACTGAAGCTTTCTTT
-	TRBV30	TRBD1	TRBJ1-2	CAWSYAGDRHYGYTF	TGTGCCTGGAGTTATGCTGGGGACAGACACTATGGCTACACCTTC
-	TRBV13	TRBD1	TRBJ2-7	CASSLRDSPYEQYF	TGTGCCAGCAGCTTACGGGACAGTCCCTACGAGCAGTACTTC
-	TRBV28	-	TRBJ1-5	CASSFGNSNQPQHF	TGTGCCAGCAGTTTTGGGAATAGCAATCAGCCCCAGCATTTT
-	TRBV19	TRBD2	TRBJ2-3	CASSEASAGVEVTDTQYF	TGTGCCAGTAGTGAGGCATCGGCGGGAGTAGAGGTTACAGATACGCAGTATTTT
-	TRBV7-8	TRBD2	TRBJ2-2	CASSLTLAGAPNTGELFF	TGTGCCAGCAGCCTCACATTAGCGGGGGCCCCGAACACCGGGGAGCTGTTTTTT
once	TRBV12-1	-	TRBJ1-1	CASSLGTDTGTEAFF	TGTGCCAGCAGCCTTGGGACAGACACAGGGACTGAAGCTTTCTTT
-	TRBV4-3	-	TRBJ1-3	CASSQALGPLLSSGNTIYF	TGCGCCAGCAGCCAGGCCCTCGGCCCGTTGCTATCCTCTGGAAACACCATATATTTT
-	TRBV7-9	-	TRBJ2-7	CASSLGSMGEQYF	TGTGCCAGCAGCTTAGGTTCTATGGGCGAGCAGTACTTC
-	TRBV16	TRBD2	TRBJ2-7	CASSPYASGRSYEQYF	TGTGCCAGCAGCCCATATGCTAGCGGGAGGTCCTACGAGCAGTACTTC
-	TRBV11-2	TRBD2	TRBJ2-1	CASSDGTSGRSSYNEQFF	TGTGCCAGCAGCGACGGGACTAGCGGGCGTAGCTCCTACAATGAGCAGTTCTTC
-	TRBV10-3	-	TRBJ2-5	CAISESDQTQYF	TGTGCCATCAGTGAGTCGGATCAGACCCAGTACTTC
-	TRBV7-9	TRBD1	TRBJ2-7	CASSLAVGTGSYEQYF	TGTGCCAGCAGCTTAGCGGTGGGGACAGGATCCTACGAGCAGTACTTC
-	TRBV20-1	-	TRBJ2-6	CSATGANVLTF	TGCAGTGCTACCGGGGCCAACGTCCTGACTTTC
-	TRBV9	-	TRBJ1-2	CASSVGGQLYGYTF	TGTGCCAGCAGCGTAGGAGGACAGCTCTATGGCTACACCTTC
-	TRBV7-9	-	TRBJ1-1	CASSIQGRNTEAFF	TGTGCCAGCAGCATACAGGGACGCAACACTGAAGCTTTCTTT
-	TRBV9	-	TRBJ1-1	CASSVAWDTEAFF	TGTGCCAGCAGCGTAGCCTGGGACACTGAAGCTTTCTTT
-	TRBV27	TRBD2	TRBJ2-3	CASSLQAGGTQYF	TGTGCCAGCAGTTTACAGGCGGGAGGTACGCAGTATTTT